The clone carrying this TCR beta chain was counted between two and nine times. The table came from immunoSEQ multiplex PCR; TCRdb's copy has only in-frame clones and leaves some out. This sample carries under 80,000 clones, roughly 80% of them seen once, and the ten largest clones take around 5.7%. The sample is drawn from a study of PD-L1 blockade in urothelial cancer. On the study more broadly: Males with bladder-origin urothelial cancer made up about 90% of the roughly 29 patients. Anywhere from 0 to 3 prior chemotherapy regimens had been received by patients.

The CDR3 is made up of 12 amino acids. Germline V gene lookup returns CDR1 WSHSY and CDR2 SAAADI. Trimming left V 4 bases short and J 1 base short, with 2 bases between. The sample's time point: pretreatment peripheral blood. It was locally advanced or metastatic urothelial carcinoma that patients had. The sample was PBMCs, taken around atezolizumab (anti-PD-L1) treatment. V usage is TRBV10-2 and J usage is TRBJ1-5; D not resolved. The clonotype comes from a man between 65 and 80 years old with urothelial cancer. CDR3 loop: CASSVSNQPQHF. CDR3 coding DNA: TGCGCCAGCAGTGTAAGCAATCAGCCCCAGCATTTT.